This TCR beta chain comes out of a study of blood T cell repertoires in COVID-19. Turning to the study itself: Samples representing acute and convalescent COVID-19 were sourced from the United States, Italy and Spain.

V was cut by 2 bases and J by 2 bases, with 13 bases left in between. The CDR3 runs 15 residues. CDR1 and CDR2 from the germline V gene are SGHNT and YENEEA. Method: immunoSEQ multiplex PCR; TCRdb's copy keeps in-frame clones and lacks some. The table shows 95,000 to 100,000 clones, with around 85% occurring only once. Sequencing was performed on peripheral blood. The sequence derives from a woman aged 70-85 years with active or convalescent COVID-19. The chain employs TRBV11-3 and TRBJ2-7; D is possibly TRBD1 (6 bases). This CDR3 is CASSLKSGQPYEQYF. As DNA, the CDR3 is TGTGCCAGCAGCTTAAAGAGTGGACAGCCCTACGAGCAGTACTTC.